This is a list of T cell receptor beta chains from one sample in a study of cytomegalovirus exposure and HLA in healthy donors. TCRdb keeps only in-frame clones here, not all; method: immunoSEQ multiplex PCR. The sample includes about 120,000 clones, 81% of them seen just once. Sequencing was done on a sample of PBMCs. The receptors were gathered from a woman aged 35 to 49 in good health and CMV-seronegative. CDR3s include the opening cysteine and the closing phenylalanine or tryptophan. Fields, in order: D gene, V gene, J gene, clone size, CDR3 protein, CDR3 DNA. A D gene is named only where the DNA matches it firmly. A row's size may be missing; if present it is once, few, many or a size class.

D gene: -
V gene: TRBV28
J gene: TRBJ1-2
clone size: -
CDR3 protein: CASSASGGGYTF
CDR3 DNA: TGTGCCAGCAGTGCCTCAGGAGGTGGCTACACCTTC

D gene: TRBD1
V gene: TRBV30
J gene: TRBJ2-2
clone size: once
CDR3 protein: CAWSVLGTGPRELFF
CDR3 DNA: TGTGCCTGGAGTGTACTCGGGACAGGGCCGAGGGAGCTGTTTTTT

D gene: TRBD2
V gene: TRBV7-2
J gene: TRBJ2-7
clone size: -
CDR3 protein: CASSFTGGQHEQYF
CDR3 DNA: TGTGCCAGCAGCTTTACGGGGGGGCAGCACGAGCAGTACTTC

D gene: -
V gene: TRBV20-1
J gene: TRBJ1-2
clone size: -
CDR3 protein: CSASERFGYTF
CDR3 DNA: TGCAGTGCCTCGGAGAGATTTGGCTACACCTTC

D gene: -
V gene: TRBV10-3
J gene: TRBJ2-1
clone size: -
CDR3 protein: CATAGSLNEQFF
CDR3 DNA: TGTGCCACCGCAGGTTCCCTCAATGAGCAGTTCTTC

D gene: TRBD1
V gene: TRBV9
J gene: TRBJ2-7
clone size: -
CDR3 protein: CASSRDRGYEQYF
CDR3 DNA: TGTGCCAGCAGCCGGGACAGGGGTTACGAGCAGTACTTC

D gene: TRBD2
V gene: TRBV19
J gene: TRBJ2-2
clone size: once
CDR3 protein: CASSKGMLAATGELFF
CDR3 DNA: TGTGCCAGTAGTAAGGGGATGCTAGCGGCGACCGGGGAGCTGTTTTTT

D gene: -
V gene: TRBV7-9
J gene: TRBJ1-4
clone size: -
CDR3 protein: CSSSLGGGAGQEEKLFF
CDR3 DNA: TGTTCCAGCAGCCTAGGAGGCGGGGCAGGTCAGGAGGAAAAACTGTTTTTT

D gene: -
V gene: TRBV2
J gene: TRBJ2-2
clone size: -
CDR3 protein: CASSEISGVVGELFF
CDR3 DNA: TGTGCCAGCAGTGAAATATCGGGGGTCGTCGGGGAGCTGTTTTTT

D gene: -
V gene: TRBV6-1
J gene: TRBJ2-7
clone size: few
CDR3 protein: CASEAGRGQGYEQYF
CDR3 DNA: TGTGCCAGCGAAGCCGGGCGGGGTCAGGGCTACGAGCAGTACTTC

D gene: TRBD1
V gene: TRBV27
J gene: TRBJ1-1
clone size: -
CDR3 protein: CASRPGQLNTEAFF
CDR3 DNA: TGTGCCAGCCGCCCGGGACAGCTGAACACTGAAGCTTTCTTT

D gene: TRBD1
V gene: TRBV29-1
J gene: TRBJ1-2
clone size: few
CDR3 protein: CSVELARGRVSNYGYTF
CDR3 DNA: TGCAGCGTTGAATTAGCCAGGGGGCGAGTATCTAACTATGGCTACACCTTC

D gene: TRBD2
V gene: TRBV5-1
J gene: TRBJ2-7
clone size: -
CDR3 protein: CASSLEFGLAGGRDSYEQYF
CDR3 DNA: TGCGCCAGCAGCTTGGAATTCGGACTAGCGGGAGGCCGAGACTCCTACGAGCAGTACTTC

D gene: -
V gene: TRBV11-2
J gene: TRBJ2-1
clone size: few
CDR3 protein: CASRSWEDNEQFF
CDR3 DNA: TGTGCCAGCAGGTCCTGGGAGGACAATGAGCAGTTCTTC

D gene: -
V gene: TRBV5-4
J gene: TRBJ1-1
clone size: -
CDR3 protein: CASSSLSVPTTEAFF
CDR3 DNA: TGTGCCAGCAGCTCGTTGTCGGTCCCTACCACTGAAGCTTTCTTT

D gene: TRBD1
V gene: TRBV2
J gene: TRBJ1-2
clone size: -
CDR3 protein: CATGQGGFYGYTF
CDR3 DNA: TGTGCCACTGGACAGGGGGGATTCTATGGCTACACCTTC

D gene: TRBD2
V gene: TRBV6-4
J gene: TRBJ2-1
clone size: -
CDR3 protein: CASSDIGGGANEQFF
CDR3 DNA: TGTGCCAGCAGTGATATTGGCGGGGGGGCCAATGAGCAGTTCTTC

D gene: TRBD2
V gene: TRBV5-1
J gene: TRBJ2-5
clone size: once
CDR3 protein: CASSSGGAQETQYF
CDR3 DNA: TGCGCCAGCAGCTCCGGGGGGGCCCAAGAGACCCAGTACTTC

D gene: -
V gene: TRBV21-1
J gene: TRBJ2-5
clone size: -
CDR3 protein: CASSNDRVETQYF
CDR3 DNA: TGTGCCAGCAGCAACGACAGGGTTGAGACCCAGTACTTC

D gene: -
V gene: TRBV21-1
J gene: TRBJ2-5
clone size: -
CDR3 protein: CASNADPAGGLREETQYF
CDR3 DNA: TGTGCCAGCAATGCTGACCCAGCGGGAGGGCTAAGGGAGGAGACCCAGTACTTC

D gene: TRBD1
V gene: TRBV27
J gene: TRBJ2-7
clone size: -
CDR3 protein: CASSFQGQGSYEQYF
CDR3 DNA: TGTGCCAGCAGTTTTCAGGGACAGGGCTCCTACGAGCAGTACTTC

D gene: TRBD1
V gene: TRBV19
J gene: TRBJ1-1
clone size: -
CDR3 protein: CASSAGQVNTEAFF
CDR3 DNA: TGTGCCAGTAGCGCAGGACAGGTCAACACTGAAGCTTTCTTT

D gene: -
V gene: TRBV6-4
J gene: TRBJ2-1
clone size: -
CDR3 protein: CASSDNPGGVNEQFF
CDR3 DNA: TGTGCCAGCAGTGACAATCCAGGAGGGGTCAATGAGCAGTTCTTC

D gene: TRBD1
V gene: TRBV28
J gene: TRBJ1-2
clone size: -
CDR3 protein: CASSITGGDFYGYTF
CDR3 DNA: TGTGCCAGCAGTATCACAGGGGGCGATTTCTATGGCTACACCTTC

D gene: TRBD1
V gene: TRBV4-3
J gene: TRBJ1-2
clone size: -
CDR3 protein: CASSQDAGRTGGYTF
CDR3 DNA: TGCGCCAGCAGCCAAGACGCTGGACGGACAGGCGGCTACACCTTC

D gene: -
V gene: TRBV27
J gene: TRBJ1-3
clone size: -
CDR3 protein: CASRDRVGVGNTIYF
CDR3 DNA: TGTGCCAGCAGGGACCGGGTCGGGGTTGGAAACACCATATATTTT

D gene: TRBD1
V gene: TRBV10-3
J gene: TRBJ1-1
clone size: -
CDR3 protein: CAITPRQGATEAFF
CDR3 DNA: TGTGCCATCACCCCCCGACAGGGGGCCACTGAAGCTTTCTTT